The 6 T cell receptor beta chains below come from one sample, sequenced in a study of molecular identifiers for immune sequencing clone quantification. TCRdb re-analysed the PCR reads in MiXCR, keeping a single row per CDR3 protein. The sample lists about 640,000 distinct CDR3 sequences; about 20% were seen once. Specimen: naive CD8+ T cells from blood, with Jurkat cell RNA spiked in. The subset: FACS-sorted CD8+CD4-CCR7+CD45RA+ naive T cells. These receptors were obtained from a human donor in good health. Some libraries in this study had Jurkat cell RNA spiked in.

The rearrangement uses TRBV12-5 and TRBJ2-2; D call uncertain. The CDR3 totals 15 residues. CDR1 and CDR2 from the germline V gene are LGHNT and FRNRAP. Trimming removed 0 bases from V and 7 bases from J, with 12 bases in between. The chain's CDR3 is CASGLVLGSNGELFF. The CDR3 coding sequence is TGTGCTAGTGGTTTGGTATTGGGGTCTAACGGGGAGCTGTTTTTT.

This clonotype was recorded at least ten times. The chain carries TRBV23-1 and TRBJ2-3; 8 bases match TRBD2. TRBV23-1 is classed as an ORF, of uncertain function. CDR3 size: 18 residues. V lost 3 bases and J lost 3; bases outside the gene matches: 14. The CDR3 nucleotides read TGCGCCAGCAGTCATCCTCGGGGCGGGAGGACGGTAACAGATACGCAGTATTTT. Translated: CASSHPRGGRTVTDTQYF.

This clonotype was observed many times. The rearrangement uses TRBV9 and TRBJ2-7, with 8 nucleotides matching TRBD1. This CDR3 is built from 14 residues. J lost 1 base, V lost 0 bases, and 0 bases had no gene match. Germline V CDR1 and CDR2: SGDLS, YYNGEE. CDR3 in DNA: TGTGCCAGCAGCGTAGGGGACAGGTCCTACGAGCAGTACTTC. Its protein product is CASSVGDRSYEQYF.

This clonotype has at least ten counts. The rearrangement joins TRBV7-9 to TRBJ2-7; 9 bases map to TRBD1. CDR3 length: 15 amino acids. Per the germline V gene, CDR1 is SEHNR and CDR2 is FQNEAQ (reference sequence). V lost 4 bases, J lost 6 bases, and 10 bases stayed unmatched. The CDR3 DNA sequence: TGTGCCAGCAGCTCCACCGGGACAGGGTTCGGCGAGCAGTACTTC. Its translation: CASSSTGTGFGEQYF.

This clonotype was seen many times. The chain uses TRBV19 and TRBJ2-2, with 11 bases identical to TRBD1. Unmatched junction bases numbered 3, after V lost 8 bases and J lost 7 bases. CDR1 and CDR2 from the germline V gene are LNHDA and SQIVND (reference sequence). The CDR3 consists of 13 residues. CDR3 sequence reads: CASGQGAVGELFF. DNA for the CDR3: TGTGCCAGTGGACAGGGGGCTGTCGGGGAGCTGTTTTTT.

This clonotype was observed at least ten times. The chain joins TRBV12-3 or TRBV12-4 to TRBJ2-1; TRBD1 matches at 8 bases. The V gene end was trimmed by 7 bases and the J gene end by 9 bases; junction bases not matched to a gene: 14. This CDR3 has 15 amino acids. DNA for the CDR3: TGTGCCAGCACCCTACCAACCGCAGGGGGCGGTGAGCAGTTCTTC. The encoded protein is CASTLPTAGGGEQFF.